The entry below describes one T cell receptor (beta chain). Its recognized antigen is unknown. No base quality information exists; no much larger clone differs at one position. For sequencing of the TCRbeta CDR3 region, genomic DNA was extracted from the sorted cells. The immunoSEQ Assay was used to sequence the TCRbeta CDR3 regions. TCRdb holds this immuneACCESS table with in-frame rearrangements only. Some clones are missing; in checked studies, unresolved V genes explain under half, and the rest has no known cause. Within this sample are about 50,000 clones, with 70% to 80% of them counted one time only. Clones ranked in the top ten supply more than 2.5% of the sample. The sample is drawn from a study of OX40 agonist ivuxolimab in advanced cancers. About the investigation overall: The costimulatory receptor OX40 (CD134) was targeted by ivuxolimab, a fully human IgG2 agonistic monoclonal antibody. Intravenous ivuxolimab was administered to patients every 2 weeks at six dose levels: 0.01, 0.1, 0.3, 1.5, 3 and 10 mg/kg. Of the approximately 50 dose-escalation patients, hepatocellular carcinoma was present in 19, melanoma in some 15, renal cell carcinoma in 9 and head and neck cancer in 9. In the dose-escalation cohort, approximately 82% of patients were male, and the mean age was 60 years with a range of about 20 to 79. Prior anti-PD-1, anti-PD-L1 or anti-CTLA-4 therapy was permitted, and 40% to 50% of dose-escalation patients had received checkpoint inhibitors. Three dose-escalation patients achieved partial responses, one with hepatocellular carcinoma and two with cutaneous melanoma. The point of sequencing TCRbeta in the periphery was to test whether ivuxolimab changed TCR sequence diversity and drove clonal T-cell expansion. The paper reports the monotherapy dose-escalation portion (N of about 47 patients) of the phase I ivuxolimab trial. Paper-wide results and their limitations: Partial responders in the 0.1-3.0 mg/kg groups had among the lowest normalized peripheral clonal expansion, especially among CD8+ T cells. After ivuxolimab, expanded clones were on average more numerous among CD8+ T cells than among CD4+ T cells. At doses from 0.1 to 3.0 mg/kg, clonal expansion was seen in both CD4+ and CD8+ blood T cells between baseline and week 6. Which antigens the clonally expanded peripheral T cells were specific for was not determined. Low levels of normalized T-cell clonal expansion were also seen in some nonresponding patients.

The trial excluded patients who had a history of autoimmune disease or were on systemic immunosuppression. Peripheral blood for TCR sequencing was drawn from every dose cohort at baseline, at cycle 4 day 1 and at cycle 7 day 1. Samples came from an open-label, multicenter, first-in-human phase I dose-escalation trial of ivuxolimab. The trial enrolled adults with locally advanced or metastatic head and neck squamous cell, hepatocellular, melanoma or renal cell carcinoma. Before TCR sequencing, CD4+ and CD8+ T cells were separately sorted from peripheral blood. This TCR derives from an adult with an advanced solid tumor such as melanoma, head and neck, liver or kidney cancer. This material consisted of CD4+ or CD8+ T cells sorted from blood, taken in a trial of the OX40 agonist ivuxolimab.

The DNA reads TGTGCCAGCAGCTTAAGGGACAGGCCGACGAGGGACACTGAAGCTTTCTTT. Its translation is CASSLRDRPTRDTEAFF. The V and J genes are TRBV11-2 and TRBJ1-1; 8 of the junction bases match TRBD1. CDR1 and CDR2 (SGHAT, FQNNGV) derive from the germline V gene. The CDR3 contains 17 residues, cysteine and phenylalanine counted. Only CDR3 DNA remains: 51 bases, in frame from the first base. Compared with germline, V lacks 2 bases and J lacks 3 bases; bases without a gene match: 11.